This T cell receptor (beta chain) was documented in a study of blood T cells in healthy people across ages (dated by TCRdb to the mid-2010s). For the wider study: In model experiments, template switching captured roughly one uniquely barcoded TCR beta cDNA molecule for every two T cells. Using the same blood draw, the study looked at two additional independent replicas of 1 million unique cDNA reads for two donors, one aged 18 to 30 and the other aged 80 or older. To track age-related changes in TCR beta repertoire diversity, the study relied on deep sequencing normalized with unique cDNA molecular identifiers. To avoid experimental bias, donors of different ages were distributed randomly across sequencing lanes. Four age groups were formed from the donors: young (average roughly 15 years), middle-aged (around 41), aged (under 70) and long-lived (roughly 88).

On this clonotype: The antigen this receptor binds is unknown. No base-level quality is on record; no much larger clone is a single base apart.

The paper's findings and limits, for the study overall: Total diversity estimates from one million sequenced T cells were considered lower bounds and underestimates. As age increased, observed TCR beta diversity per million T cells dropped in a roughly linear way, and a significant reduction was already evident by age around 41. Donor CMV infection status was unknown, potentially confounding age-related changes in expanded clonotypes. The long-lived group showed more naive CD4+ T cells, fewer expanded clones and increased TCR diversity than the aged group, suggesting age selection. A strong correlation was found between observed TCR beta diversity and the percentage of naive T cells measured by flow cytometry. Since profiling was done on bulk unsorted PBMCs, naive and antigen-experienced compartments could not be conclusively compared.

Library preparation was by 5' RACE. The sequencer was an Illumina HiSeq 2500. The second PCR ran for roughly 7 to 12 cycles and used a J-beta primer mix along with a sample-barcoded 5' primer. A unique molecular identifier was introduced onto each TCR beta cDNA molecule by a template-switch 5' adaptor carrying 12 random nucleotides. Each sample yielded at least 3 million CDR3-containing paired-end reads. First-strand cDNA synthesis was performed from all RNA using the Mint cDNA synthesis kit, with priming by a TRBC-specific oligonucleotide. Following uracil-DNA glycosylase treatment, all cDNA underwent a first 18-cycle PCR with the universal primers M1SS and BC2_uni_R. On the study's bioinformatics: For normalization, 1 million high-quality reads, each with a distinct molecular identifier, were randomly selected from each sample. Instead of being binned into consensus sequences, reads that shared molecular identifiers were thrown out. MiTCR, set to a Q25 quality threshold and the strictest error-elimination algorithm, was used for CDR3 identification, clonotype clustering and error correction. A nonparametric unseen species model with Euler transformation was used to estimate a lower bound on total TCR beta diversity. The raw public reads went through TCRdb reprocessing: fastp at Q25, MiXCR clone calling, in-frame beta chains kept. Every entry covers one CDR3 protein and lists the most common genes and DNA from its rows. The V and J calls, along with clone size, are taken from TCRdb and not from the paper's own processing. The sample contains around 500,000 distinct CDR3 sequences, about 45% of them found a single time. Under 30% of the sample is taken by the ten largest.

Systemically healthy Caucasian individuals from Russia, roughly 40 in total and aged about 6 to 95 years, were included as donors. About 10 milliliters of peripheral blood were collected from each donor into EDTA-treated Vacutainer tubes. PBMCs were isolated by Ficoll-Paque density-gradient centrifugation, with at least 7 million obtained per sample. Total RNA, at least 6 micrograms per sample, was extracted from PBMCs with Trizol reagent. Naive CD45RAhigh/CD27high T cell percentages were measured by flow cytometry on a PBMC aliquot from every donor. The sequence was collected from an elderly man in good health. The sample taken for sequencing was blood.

The CDR3 sequence is CASSLNSGRGHTQYF. The sequenced DNA: TGTGCCAGCAGTTTGAATAGCGGGAGGGGCCATACGCAGTATTTT. This chain is built from TRBV12-3 or TRBV12-4 and TRBJ2-3, and 11 junction bases match TRBD2. Trimming takes 3 bases off V and 7 bases off J; junction bases not matched to a gene: 6. The CDR3 sequence holds 15 residues, the cysteine and phenylalanine included. Only the CDR3 region is kept as DNA, spanning 45 bases read in frame from base 1.